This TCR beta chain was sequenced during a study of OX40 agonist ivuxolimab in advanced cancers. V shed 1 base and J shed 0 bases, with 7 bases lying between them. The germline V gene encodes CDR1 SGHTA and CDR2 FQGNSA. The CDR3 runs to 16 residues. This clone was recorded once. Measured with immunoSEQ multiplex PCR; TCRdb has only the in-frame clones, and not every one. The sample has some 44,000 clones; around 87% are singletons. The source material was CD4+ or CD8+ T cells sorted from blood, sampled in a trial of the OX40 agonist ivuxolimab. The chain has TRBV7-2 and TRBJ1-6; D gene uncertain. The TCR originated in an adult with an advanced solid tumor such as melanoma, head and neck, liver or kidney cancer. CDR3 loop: CASSLGLSSYNSPLHF. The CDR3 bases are TGTGCCAGCAGCTTAGGTTTGAGCTCCTATAATTCACCCCTCCACTTT.